This T cell receptor beta chain was sequenced for a study of PD-1 blockade in classical Hodgkin lymphoma. Study-wide results and caveats: Relapsed/refractory patients reportedly had the lowest baseline TCR diversity, below newly diagnosed patients, who were below healthy donors. Why the repertoires differ is still unclear, perhaps disease activity or prior therapy.

Measured with immunoSEQ multiplex PCR; TCRdb has only the in-frame clones, and not every one. Of roughly 21,000 clones listed, 87% are singletons. Germline V gene sequence: CDR1 SGDLS, CDR2 YYNGEE. The V end was cut by 7 bases, the J end by 1 base, with 11 bases between. The CDR3 contains 14 residues. Time point noted: newly diagnosed, previously untreated cHL patient sample. Thawed PBMCs were the source of CD8+ T cells, obtained through magnetic negative selection. Newly diagnosed, untreated classical Hodgkin lymphoma PBMCs provided comparison. On this clone: What it binds is unknown.

This chain links TRBV9 with TRBJ2-2; D unclear. This TCR came from a human donor with classical Hodgkin lymphoma. The sequencing sample was made of CD8+ T cells from blood. The CDR3 DNA sequence: TGTGCCAGCTCCGACTCCCAGAACACCGGGGAGCTGTTTTTT. It specifies CASSDSQNTGELFF.